What follows are 14 T cell receptor beta chains derived from one specimen sequenced in a study of cytotoxic CD8 clonotypes in ibrutinib-treated CLL. Measured with immunoSEQ multiplex PCR; TCRdb has only the in-frame clones, and not every one. The sample has over 45,000 clones, over 55% seen once; the top ten hold over 20%. Sequenced material: PBMCs, taken after 24 months of ibrutinib treatment. The receptors come from a human donor with chronic lymphocytic leukemia.

This clone was seen more than once but under ten times. The CDR3, as DNA: TGTGCCACCAGCAGCTGGGGCAGCCGGAATTCACCCCTCCACTTT. It codes for CATSSWGSRNSPLHF. The chain employs TRBV15 and TRBJ1-6, with D possibly matching TRBD1 (5 bases). CDR3 length: 15 amino acids. Germline V gives CDR1 LNHNV, CDR2 YYDKDF (reference sequence). V was trimmed by 3 bases and J by 7 bases, leaving 13 bases between them. The full variable domain, completed using reference TRBV15 and TRBJ1-6, is DAMVIQNPRYQVTQFGKPVTLSCSQTLNHNVMYWYQQKSSQAPKLLFHYYDKDFNNEADTPDNFQSRRPNTSFCFLDIRSPGLGDTAMYLCATSSWGSRNSPLHFGNGTRLTVT.

The chain recombines TRBV7-8 with TRBJ1-5; the match to TRBD1 covers 7 bases. The CDR3 has 15 amino acids. The germline V gene has CDR1 SGHVS and CDR2 FQNEAQ. The ends lost 5 bases at V and 1 base at J; junction bases unmatched: 5. Written as DNA, the CDR3 is TGTGCCAGCAGCAGGGGACAGTTAAGCAATCAGCCCCAGCATTTT. Its translation: CASSRGQLSNQPQHF.

The genes are TRBV10-3 and TRBJ2-7; 12 bases agree with TRBD2. The CDR3 length is 16 residues. The germline V gene encodes CDR1 ENHRY and CDR2 SYGVKD. J lost 6 bases, V lost 3 bases, and 9 bases had no gene match. CDR3 region: CAISDSRLAGVGEQYF. CDR3 DNA sequence: TGTGCCATCAGTGACTCGAGACTAGCGGGAGTGGGCGAGCAGTACTTC.

The J gene is TRBJ2-4, the V gene TRBV6-1; D is possibly TRBD2 (5 bases). The CDR3 length is 13 residues. With 0 bases removed from V and 13 bases from J, the gap between germline ends came to 13 bases. Per the germline V gene, CDR1 is MNHNS and CDR2 is SASEGT. CDR3 protein: CASSEAKREGQYF. DNA for the CDR3: TGTGCCAGCAGTGAAGCTAAGAGGGAAGGCCAGTACTTC.

The chain employs TRBV7-2 and TRBJ1-2; D not certain. Between the trimmed V and J ends, which lost 0 bases and 4 bases, there was a span of 12 bases. Germline CDR1 reads SGHTA; CDR2 reads FQGNSA. The CDR3 runs 15 residues. This CDR3 reads CASSLARVGTYGYTF. Written as DNA, the CDR3 is TGTGCCAGCAGCTTAGCGCGGGTGGGAACCTATGGCTACACCTTC.

J is TRBJ2-3 and V is TRBV9; D ambiguous. The CDR3 has 13 residues. Germline V CDR1 and CDR2: SGDLS, YYNGEE. Trimming cost V 3 bases and J 5 bases, with 10 bases left between them. CDR3 region: CASSAPSKDTQYF. The DNA of the CDR3 is TGTGCCAGCAGCGCCCCGTCCAAAGATACGCAGTATTTT.

The chain couples TRBV4-1 to TRBJ2-3; tentatively, D is TRBD2 (6 bases). Germline assignment: CDR1 MGHRA and CDR2 YSYEKL. Trimming shortened V by 0 bases and J by 0 bases, and 13 bases separated the two germline ends. The length of the CDR3 is 17 residues. CDR3: CASSQDAGLSSTDTQYF. In DNA form, the CDR3 reads TGCGCCAGCAGCCAAGACGCGGGGCTTTCCAGCACAGATACGCAGTATTTT.

V is TRBV5-8 and J is TRBJ2-3; D not certain. This CDR3 region has 16 residues. The germline V and J ends were trimmed by 4 bases and 1 base, with 16 bases remaining between them. CDR1 and CDR2 (germline): SGHTS, YDEGEE. The CDR3 is CASSPGSSRGTDTQYF. The CDR3 bases are TGTGCCAGCAGCCCTGGATCTAGTAGGGGCACAGATACGCAGTATTTT. Filled out from reference TRBV5-8 and TRBJ2-3, the complete variable domain reads EAGVTQSPTHLIKTRGQQATLRCSPISGHTSVYWYQQALGLGLQFLLWYDEGEERNRGNFPPRFSGRQFPNYSSELNVNALELEDSALYLCASSPGSSRGTDTQYFGPGTRLTVL.

This clone occurred a few times. The J gene is TRBJ2-4, the V gene TRBV20-1; D may match TRBD1 or TRBD2 (5 bases each). CDR1 and CDR2 from the germline V gene are DFQATT and SNEGSKA (reference sequence). V was clipped by 5 bases and J by 5 bases, with 7 bases between them. The CDR3 runs to 11 residues. The CDR3 region is CSAWDQNIQYF. CDR3 coding DNA: TGCAGTGCTTGGGACCAAAACATTCAGTACTTC.

V gene TRBV23-1 combines with J gene TRBJ1-3; D unclear. TRBV23-1 belongs to the ORF category, with a function that is uncertain. Trimming took off 4 bases at V and 8 bases at J, with 21 bases between the two ends. The length of the CDR3 is 16 residues. This CDR3 reads CASSRKFRDPRHTIYF. In nucleotides, the CDR3 is TGCGCCAGCAGTCGGAAATTTCGGGATCCTCGGCACACCATATATTTT.

The chain uses TRBV7-9 and TRBJ2-7; D is perhaps TRBD1 (5 bases). Deletions cut 5 bases from V and 2 bases from J, with 10 bases between. The CDR3 consists of 13 residues. The germline V gene encodes CDR1 SEHNR and CDR2 FQNEAQ (reference sequence). In DNA, the CDR3 is TGTGCCAGCAGCCCACAGGATACCTACGAGCAGTACGTC. Encoded protein: CASSPQDTYEQYV.

This chain uses TRBV14 with TRBJ1-1; 9 nucleotides align to TRBD1. J was trimmed by 4 bases and V by 3 bases; bases with no gene match: 9. The CDR3 loop spans 16 amino acids. Germline lookup yields CDR1 SGHDN and CDR2 FVKESK. The DNA of the CDR3 is TGTGCCAGCAGCCAGAACAGGGGGCGCGGAGGCACTGAAGCTTTCTTT. It encodes CASSQNRGRGGTEAFF.

The chain carries TRBV14 and TRBJ2-2; D is possibly TRBD1 (5 bases). The CDR3 has 16 residues. Germline CDR1 SGHDN, CDR2 FVKESK. Trimming took 2 bases from V and 4 from J, leaving 14 bases between them. The CDR3 nucleotides read TGTGCCAGCAGCCAATTTATGGGGCGCGGCACCGGGGAGCTGTTTTTT. It encodes CASSQFMGRGTGELFF.

This clone has a handful of counts. V gene TRBV7-7 combines with J gene TRBJ2-5, with D perhaps being TRBD1 or TRBD2 (5 bases each). This CDR3 region has 14 residues. In germline, CDR1 is SSHAT, CDR2 FNYEAQ (reference sequence). V dropped 8 bases and J dropped 2 bases, with 15 bases sitting between them. The DNA for the CDR3 is TGTGCCAGCGGGGCTAGAGAGGGTCAAGAGACCCAGTACTTC. Its translation: CASGAREGQETQYF.